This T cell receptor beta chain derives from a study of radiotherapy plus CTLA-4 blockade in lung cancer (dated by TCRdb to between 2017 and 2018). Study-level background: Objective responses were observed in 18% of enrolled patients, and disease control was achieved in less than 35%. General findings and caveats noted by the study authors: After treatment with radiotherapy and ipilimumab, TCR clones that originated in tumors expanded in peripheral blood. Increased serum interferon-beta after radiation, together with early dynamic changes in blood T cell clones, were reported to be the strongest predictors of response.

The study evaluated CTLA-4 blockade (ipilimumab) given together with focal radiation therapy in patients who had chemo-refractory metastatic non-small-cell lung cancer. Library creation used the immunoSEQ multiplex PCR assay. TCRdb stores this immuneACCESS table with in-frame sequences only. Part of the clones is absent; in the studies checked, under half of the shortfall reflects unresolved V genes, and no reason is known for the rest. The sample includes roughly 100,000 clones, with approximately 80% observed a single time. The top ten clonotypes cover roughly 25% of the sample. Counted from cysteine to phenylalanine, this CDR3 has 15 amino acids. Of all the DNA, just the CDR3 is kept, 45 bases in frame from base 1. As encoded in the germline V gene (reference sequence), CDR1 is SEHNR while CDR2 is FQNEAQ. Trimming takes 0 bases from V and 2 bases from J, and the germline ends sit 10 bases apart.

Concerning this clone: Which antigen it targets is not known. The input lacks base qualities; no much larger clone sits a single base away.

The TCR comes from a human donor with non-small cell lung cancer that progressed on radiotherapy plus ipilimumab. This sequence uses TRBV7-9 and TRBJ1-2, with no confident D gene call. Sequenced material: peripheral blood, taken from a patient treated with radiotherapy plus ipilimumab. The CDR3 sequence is CASSLAAADNYGYTF. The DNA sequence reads TGTGCCAGCAGCTTAGCGGCAGCAGACAACTATGGCTACACCTTC.